The 22 T cell receptor beta chains in this list originate from one sample, sequenced in a study of blood T cells in healthy people across ages. A second PCR, run for about 7 to 11 cycles, used a sample-barcoded 5' primer plus a J-beta primer mix. Each CDR3 protein is one row after TCRdb ran MiXCR on the 5' RACE reads. The sample holds approximately 690,000 distinct CDR3 sequences; around 38% are singletons and the top ten take roughly 30%. The sequenced material came from blood. The origin of the receptors is a man at least 80 years old in good health.

The chain carries TRBV4-2 and TRBJ2-1; 9 bases align to TRBD2. The CDR3 is 14 residues long. Germline lookup yields CDR1 LGHNA and CDR2 YNFKEQ. The J segment lost 8 bases and the V segment lost 6 bases, leaving 8 bases of the junction unmatched. The CDR3 sequence: CASRGTSPSHEQFF. CDR3 nucleotides: TGTGCCAGCAGGGGGACTAGCCCTTCCCATGAGCAGTTCTTC.

V usage is TRBV5-6 and J usage is TRBJ2-5, with TRBD2 identical over 9 bases. This CDR3 has 18 amino acids. The V gene's germline CDR1 is SGHDT and CDR2 YYEEEE. The junction had 13 bases not matched to a gene; V was cut back by 4 bases and J by 0 bases. CDR3 coding DNA: TGTGCCAGCAGCATCGGACCAGCGGGAGGTCCCAACCAAGAGACCCAGTACTTC. This codes for CASSIGPAGGPNQETQYF.

This chain uses TRBV6-5 with TRBJ2-2, with D possibly being TRBD1 (5 bases). Germline V gene sequence: CDR1 MNHEY, CDR2 SVGAGI. This CDR3 contains 15 residues. V gave up 0 bases and J gave up 4 bases, with 9 bases separating them. CDR3 coding DNA: TGTGCCAGCAGTTACTCAGGGGTTAGCACCGGGGAGCTGTTTTTT. Its protein product is CASSYSGVSTGELFF.

This clonotype appeared a few times. The chain combines TRBV6-5 with TRBJ1-6; no firm D call. CDR3 length: 14 residues. V dropped 3 bases and J dropped 7 bases, with 10 bases sitting between them. CDR1 is MNHEY and CDR2 is SVGAGI in the germline V gene. In DNA, the CDR3 is TGTGCCAGCAGTTATGCAGGAAAAAATTCACCCCTCCACTTT. It specifies CASSYAGKNSPLHF.

V is TRBV20-1 and J is TRBJ2-3, with 11 positions matching TRBD2. Germline lookup yields CDR1 DFQATT and CDR2 SNEGSKA (reference sequence). The CDR3 spans 15 residues. V was clipped by 8 bases and J by 4 bases; unmatched bases: 11. The DNA for the CDR3 is TGCAGTACCCACGATAGCGGGGGGGTGGCAGATACGCAGTATTTT. As protein: CSTHDSGGVADTQYF.

The chain is built from TRBV5-1 and TRBJ1-1, with TRBD1 identical over 10 bases. CDR1 is SGHRS and CDR2 is YFSETQ in the germline V gene. The V gene end was trimmed by 4 bases and the J gene end by 3 bases; junction bases not matched to a gene: 6. There are 15 residues in the CDR3. CDR3 sequence: CASSPPGTGDTEAFF. CDR3 bases: TGCGCCAGCAGCCCGCCGGGGACAGGGGACACTGAAGCTTTCTTT.

The rearrangement uses TRBV4-1 and TRBJ2-5; D unclear. Germline CDR1 is MGHRA and CDR2 is YSYEKL. Trimming pared 0 bases from V and 5 bases from J, leaving 13 bases between. The CDR3 is 15 residues long. CDR3 amino acids: CASSQDPSISETQYF. The CDR3 coding sequence is TGCGCCAGCAGCCAAGATCCGAGTATATCGGAGACCCAGTACTTC.

This sequence joins TRBV5-1 and TRBJ2-3; 11 positions agree with TRBD2. The CDR3 contains 17 residues. V dropped 2 bases and J dropped 6; count of bases not matched to a gene: 11. Germline lookup yields CDR1 SGHRS and CDR2 YFSETQ. CDR3: CASSFGGTSGVEDTQYF. For the CDR3, the DNA is TGCGCCAGCAGCTTCGGAGGGACTAGCGGAGTTGAGGATACGCAGTATTTT. Together with reference TRBV5-1 and TRBJ2-3, the CDR3 gives the full variable domain: KAGVTQTPRYLIKTRGQQVTLSCSPISGHRSVSWYQQTPGQGLQFLFEYFSETQRNKGNFPGRFSGRQFSNSRSEMNVSTLELGDSALYLCASSFGGTSGVEDTQYFGPGTRLTVL.

This chain uses TRBV9 with TRBJ2-1; 7 positions agree with TRBD2. The germline gives CDR1 SGDLS, CDR2 YYNGEE. The junction had 12 bases not matched to a gene; V was cut back by 3 bases and J by 0 bases. The CDR3 sequence is 18 residues long. Here the CDR3 DNA reads TGTGCCAGCAGCGCTACAGTAGCGGGTGGGAGCTCCTACAATGAGCAGTTCTTC. The encoded protein is CASSATVAGGSSYNEQFF. Based on the CDR3 plus reference TRBV9 and TRBJ2-1, the full variable domain is DSGVTQTPKHLITATGQRVTLRCSPRSGDLSVYWYQQSLDQGLQFLIQYYNGEERAKGNILERFSAQQFPDLHSELNLSSLELGDSALYFCASSATVAGGSSYNEQFFGPGTRLTVL.

Remarks on this clonotype: A junction end diverges from the germline sequence, so it may reflect a read error. CDR3 DNA: TGTGCCGGCAGCCCGAACTCCTACGAGCAGTACTTC. This translates into CAGSPNSYEQYF. J is TRBJ2-7 and V is TRBV3-1, with D unclear. Germline V gives CDR1 LGHDT, CDR2 YNNKEL (reference sequence). The length of the CDR3 is 12 residues.

A note on this clonotype: A much more abundant neighbour one base away suggests this may be a read error. This sequence joins TRBV6-2 or TRBV6-3 and TRBJ2-1; possibly TRBD2 for D (6 bases). The CDR3 is 15 amino acids. Germline CDR1 MNHEY, CDR2 SVGEGT. CDR3: CACSPQRVTYNEQFF. The CDR3 nucleotides read TGTGCCTGCAGTCCGCAGCGGGTGACCTACAATGAGCAGTTCTTC.

This chain links TRBV25-1 with TRBJ1-6; D call uncertain. The germline CDR1 and CDR2 sequences are MGHDK and SYGVNS. The V end was cut by 7 bases, the J end by 9 bases, with 10 bases between. This CDR3 has 12 residues. The CDR3 loop is CASKPPSSPLHF. The CDR3 nucleotides read TGTGCCAGCAAGCCGCCCTCTTCACCCCTCCACTTT.

In DNA form, the CDR3 reads TGTGCCAGCAGCCCCTGGGGGACAGGGATGGCCTACGAGCAGTACTTC. Its translation: CASSPWGTGMAYEQYF. J is TRBJ2-1 and V is TRBV27; the match to TRBD1 covers 9 bases. The assigned J gene may be wrong: the sequence end matches TRBJ2-7 better. Per germline, CDR1 MNHEY and CDR2 SMNVEV (reference sequence). The CDR3 has 16 residues.

The V and J genes are TRBV3-1 and TRBJ2-1; D is tentatively TRBD1 or TRBD2 (5 bases each). In germline, CDR1 is LGHDT, CDR2 YNNKEL (reference sequence). V was trimmed by 6 bases and J by 7 bases, leaving 19 bases between them. The CDR3 totals 15 residues. CDR3 protein: CASREWTGNRNEQFF. CDR3 in DNA: TGTGCCAGCAGGGAGTGGACGGGAAACAGGAATGAGCAGTTCTTC.

The chain has TRBV27 and TRBJ2-1; TRBD1 agrees at 7 bases. This CDR3 has 16 amino acids. CDR1 and CDR2 from the germline V gene are MNHEY and SMNVEV (reference sequence). Trimming at V came to 3 bases and at J to 4 bases, leaving 9 bases not matched to a gene. The DNA of the CDR3 is TGTGCCAGCAGTTTTGCCGGACAGGCAAATTACAATGAGCAGTTCTTC. Amino acids: CASSFAGQANYNEQFF.

Remarks on this clonotype: A much larger clonotype is one base distant, so this may be a read error. The genes are TRBV7-2 and TRBJ2-7; 9 bases fit TRBD1. The trim removed 5 bases at V and 5 bases at J, leaving 1 base unmatched. CDR1 SGHTA and CDR2 FQGNSA come from the germline V gene. The CDR3 is 12 residues long. The CDR3 loop reads CASSGDRDEQYF. In DNA, the CDR3 is TGTGCCAGCAGCGGGGACAGGGACGAGCAGTACTTC. The complete variable domain, with remaining parts taken from reference TRBV7-2 and TRBJ2-7, reads GAGVSQSPSNKVTEKGKDVELRCDPISGHTALYWYRQSLGQGLEFLIYFQGNSAPDKSGLPSDRFSAERTGGSVSTLTIQRTQQEDSAVYLCASSGDRDEQYFGPGTRLTVT.

V usage is TRBV11-3 and J usage is TRBJ2-5; D is perhaps TRBD1 (6 bases). Looked up from germline, CDR1 is SGHNT and CDR2 is YENEEA. Trimming shortened V by 4 bases and J by 2 bases, and 14 bases separated the two germline ends. This CDR3 is 15 amino acids long. CDR3 bases: TGTGCCAGCAGCTCCTCCCCGGGACAACAAGAGACCCAGTACTTC. Encoded protein: CASSSSPGQQETQYF.

V usage is TRBV6-5 and J usage is TRBJ1-2; D remains unclear. The CDR3 is 17 residues long. Trimming removed 0 bases from V and 5 bases from J, with 19 bases in between. Looked up from germline, CDR1 is MNHEY and CDR2 is SVGAGI. The CDR3 nucleotides read TGTGCCAGCAGTTACTCGTCACGACGGCGGCGGGTGTATGGCTACACCTTC. Amino acid sequence: CASSYSSRRRRVYGYTF.

Many counts were recorded for this clonotype. V and J are TRBV5-5 and TRBJ2-7, with 8 bases fitting TRBD1. The CDR3 length is 15 residues. The V gene end was trimmed by 4 bases and the J gene end by 1 base; junction bases not matched to a gene: 7. Germline assignment: CDR1 SGHKS and CDR2 YYEKEE (reference sequence). DNA of the CDR3: TGTGCCAGCAGCGCCCTGGGACAGGTGTCCTACGAGCAGTACTTC. The encoded protein is CASSALGQVSYEQYF.

The genes are TRBV28 and TRBJ1-1, with a weak D call TRBD1 (5 bases). Trimming left V 6 bases short and J 1 base short, with 12 bases between. The germline CDR1 and CDR2 sequences are MDHEN and SYDVKM. The CDR3 is made up of 14 amino acids. The CDR3 here is CASSRAGWNTEAFF. The CDR3 region has the DNA TGTGCCAGCAGCAGGGCGGGGTGGAACACTGAAGCTTTCTTT. Together with reference TRBV28 and TRBJ1-1, the CDR3 gives the full variable domain: DVKVTQSSRYLVKRTGEKVFLECVQDMDHENMFWYRQDPGLGLRLIYFSYDVKMKEKGDIPEGYSVSREKKERFSLILESASTNQTSMYLCASSRAGWNTEAFFGQGTRLTVV.

This clonotype appeared a few times. The J gene is TRBJ2-5, the V gene TRBV10-3; 7 bases agree with TRBD1. The germline V gene encodes CDR1 ENHRY and CDR2 SYGVKD. The junction had 2 bases not matched to a gene; V was cut back by 2 bases and J by 2 bases. The CDR3 spans 14 residues. The chain's CDR3 is CAISEGTVQETQYF. As DNA, the CDR3 is TGTGCCATCAGTGAGGGGACAGTTCAAGAGACCCAGTACTTC.

The gene calls are TRBV7-2 and TRBJ2-7, with a possible D match to TRBD2 (7 bases). Trimming stripped 0 bases from V and 4 bases from J, with 19 bases between. The CDR3 covers 17 residues. Germline V gene sequence: CDR1 SGHTA, CDR2 FQGNSA. This chain's CDR3 is CASSLAYGGGALYEQYF. The CDR3 region has the DNA TGTGCCAGCAGCTTAGCTTATGGTGGGGGGGCCCTTTACGAGCAGTACTTC.